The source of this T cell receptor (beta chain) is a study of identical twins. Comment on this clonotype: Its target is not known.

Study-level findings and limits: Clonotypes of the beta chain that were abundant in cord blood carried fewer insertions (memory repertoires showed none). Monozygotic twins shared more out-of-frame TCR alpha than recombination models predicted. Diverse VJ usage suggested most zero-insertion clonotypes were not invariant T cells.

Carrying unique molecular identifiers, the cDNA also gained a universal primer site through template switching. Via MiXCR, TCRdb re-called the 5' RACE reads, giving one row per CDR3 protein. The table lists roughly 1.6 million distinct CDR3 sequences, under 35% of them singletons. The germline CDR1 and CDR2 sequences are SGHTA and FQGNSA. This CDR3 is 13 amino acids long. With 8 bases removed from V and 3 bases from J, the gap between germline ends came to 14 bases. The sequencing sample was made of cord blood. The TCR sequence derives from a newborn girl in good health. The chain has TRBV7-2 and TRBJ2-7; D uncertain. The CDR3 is CASATRSDYEQYF. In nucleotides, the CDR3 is TGTGCCAGCGCGACTCGCTCCGACTACGAGCAGTACTTC.